Shown below are 27 T cell receptor beta chains from a single sample sequenced in a study of T cells expressing NK-cell markers. No DNA is given; TCRdb re-called the 5' RACE reads and lists each CDR3 protein once. The table lists almost 450,000 distinct CDR3 sequences, with 7.3% in the top ten. The sequenced sample was blood T cells: a sorted CD56 or NKG2C T cell subset, CD4+ or CD8+ T cells, or bulk PBMC T cells (not recorded which). These receptor sequences come from a woman between 18 and 70 years old in good health.

J is TRBJ2-3 and V is TRBV29-1; TCRdb calls TRBD1, which cannot be checked without DNA. CDR3 length: 13 amino acids. Germline assignment: CDR1 SQVTM and CDR2 ANQGSEA. This CDR3 is CSARRGSTDTQYF.

The chain has TRBV20-1 and TRBJ2-5; TCRdb gives TRBD1 as the D gene, but with no DNA this cannot be confirmed. The CDR3 is 13 amino acids. CDR1 is DFQATT, CDR2 SNEGSKA, per germline (reference sequence). CDR3 sequence reads: CSANPGGRETQYF.

The chain couples TRBV9 to TRBJ2-3; the TCRdb call, TRBD1, lacks DNA for checking. There are 17 residues in the CDR3. Germline CDR1 reads SGDLS; CDR2 reads YYNGEE. The CDR3 sequence is CASSPLGTETGPDTQYF.

The genes are TRBV20-1 and TRBJ2-7. The CDR3 runs 11 residues. Germline-derived CDR1 and CDR2 are DFQATT and SNEGSKA (reference sequence). The CDR3 region is CSGVSSYEQYF.

V is TRBV12-3 or TRBV12-4 and J is TRBJ2-2; TCRdb's D gene call, TRBD1, goes unchecked for lack of DNA. This CDR3 is built from 14 residues. CDR3 region: CASSLGTPTGELFF.

The CDR3: CASRPEGGPVARDEQYF. This chain joins TRBV6-2 or TRBV6-3 and TRBJ2-7; checking the TCRdb D call of TRBD1 is not possible without DNA. The CDR3 is 17 residues long. Germline-derived CDR1 and CDR2 are MNHEY and SVGEGT.

The chain is built from TRBV4-2 and TRBJ1-1; TCRdb selects TRBD1, and the lack of DNA leaves this call unchecked. Looked up from germline, CDR1 is LGHNA and CDR2 is YNFKEQ. The CDR3 consists of 15 residues. CDR3 in amino acids: CASSLLQGGDTEAFF.

The genes are TRBV4-2 and TRBJ2-7. Germline lookup yields CDR1 LGHNA and CDR2 YNFKEQ. This CDR3 has 13 residues. Here the CDR3 reads CASSQDSDYERYF.

This chain connects TRBV12-3 or TRBV12-4 to TRBJ2-7; lacking DNA, the TRBD1 call made by TCRdb goes unchecked. The CDR3 runs 13 residues. The CDR3 loop is CASSLGAGDEQYF.

This sequence joins TRBV3-1 and TRBJ2-7; the D call from TCRdb, TRBD1, cannot be confirmed without DNA. Germline V CDR1 and CDR2: LGHDT, YNNKEL (reference sequence). The CDR3 length is 15 residues. This chain's CDR3 is CASSLLTGAWGEQYF.

This chain links TRBV7-2 with TRBJ2-5; TCRdb lists TRBD1, though no DNA is available to test this call. The CDR3 spans 16 residues. Germline assignment: CDR1 SGHTA and CDR2 FQGNSA. The CDR3 region is CASSLATGWYQETQYF.

The chain has TRBV4-1 and TRBJ1-2. Germline V lookup: CDR1 MGHRA, CDR2 YSYEKL. CDR3 size: 16 residues. The CDR3 loop is CASSQANYEDQYGYTF.

The chain recombines TRBV11-2 with TRBJ1-5; lacking DNA, the TRBD1 call made by TCRdb goes unchecked. Germline loops: CDR1 SGHAT, CDR2 FQNNGV. CDR3 length: 14 amino acids. CDR3 residues: CASSTRGGNQPQHF. The variable domain in full, with the rest retrieved from reference TRBV11-2 and TRBJ1-5, is EAGVAQSPRYKIIEKRQSVAFWCNPISGHATLYWYQQILGQGPKLLIQFQNNGVVDDSQLPKDRFSAERLKGVDSTLKIQPAKLEDSAVYLCASSTRGGNQPQHFGDGTRLSIL.

The chain uses TRBV2 and TRBJ1-6. CDR1 SNHLY and CDR2 FYNNEI come from the germline V gene. CDR3 length: 13 residues. The CDR3 loop is CASSWQSNSPLHF.

The genes are TRBV12-3 or TRBV12-4 and TRBJ2-2; TCRdb calls TRBD1, which cannot be checked without DNA. This CDR3 is built from 15 residues. The CDR3 here is CAVREWGKYTGELFF.

The chain links TRBV29-1 to TRBJ2-5; TCRdb returns TRBD2, unconfirmable since there is no DNA. The CDR3 has 16 amino acids. CDR1 is SQVTM and CDR2 is ANQGSEA in the germline V gene. The CDR3 region is CSVGGTSGRATETQYF.

The chain uses TRBV7-9 and TRBJ2-5. The CDR3 covers 16 residues. CDR1 is SEHNR and CDR2 is FQNEAQ in the germline V gene (reference sequence). This chain's CDR3 is CASSFYRVGFGETQYF.

CDR3 protein: CASSYSLTGGSYNSPLHF. The chain carries TRBV6-5 and TRBJ1-6; TCRdb selects TRBD1, and the lack of DNA leaves this call unchecked. The length of the CDR3 is 18 residues. Germline V CDR1 and CDR2: MNHEY, SVGAGI.

The V and J genes are TRBV13 and TRBJ2-7; TCRdb picks TRBD2, but there is no DNA to check that call. The CDR3 extends over 15 amino acids. Looked up from germline, CDR1 is PRHDT and CDR2 is FYEKMQ (reference sequence). The CDR3 loop reads CASSLVGRGTAEQYF.

The CDR3 reads CASRPTGLYGYTF. The chain combines TRBV6-2 or TRBV6-3 with TRBJ1-2; TCRdb calls TRBD1, which cannot be checked without DNA. The V gene's germline CDR1 is MNHEY and CDR2 SVGEGT. The CDR3 contains 13 residues.

V and J are TRBV12-3 or TRBV12-4 and TRBJ1-5; TCRdb proposes TRBD1, but this gene call is untestable without DNA. The length of the CDR3 is 17 residues. CDR3 sequence: CASSSGQGRPFNQPQHF.

V is TRBV12-3 or TRBV12-4 and J is TRBJ2-3; TCRdb names TRBD2, which stays unverified in the absence of DNA. The CDR3 contains 15 residues. CDR3 amino acids: CASSPGREGTDTQYF.

The chain uses TRBV4-1 and TRBJ2-5. The CDR3 totals 14 residues. In germline, CDR1 is MGHRA, CDR2 YSYEKL. This chain's CDR3 is CASSQDRWLGTQYF.

V usage is TRBV7-9 and J usage is TRBJ1-2. The V gene's germline CDR1 is SEHNR and CDR2 FQNEAQ (reference sequence). This CDR3 region has 11 residues. The CDR3 region is CASSLVLDYTF. The full variable domain, completed using reference TRBV7-9 and TRBJ1-2, is DTGVSQNPRHKITKRGQNVTFRCDPISEHNRLYWYRQTLGQGPEFLTYFQNEAQLEKSRLLSDRFSAERPKGSFSTLEIQRTEQGDSAMYLCASSLVLDYTFGSGTRLTVV.

The V and J genes are TRBV20-1 and TRBJ2-3; TCRdb indicates TRBD1, and absent DNA this call remains unverified. The germline V gene has CDR1 DFQATT and CDR2 SNEGSKA (reference sequence). This CDR3 has 13 amino acids. The CDR3: CSARGPHTDTQYF.

The chain joins TRBV4-1 to TRBJ2-2; TCRdb proposes TRBD1, but this gene call is untestable without DNA. This CDR3 spans 16 amino acids. Germline assignment: CDR1 MGHRA and CDR2 YSYEKL. The CDR3 reads CASSQEEGANTGELFF.

J is TRBJ2-1 and V is TRBV15. Per the germline V gene, CDR1 is LNHNV and CDR2 is YYDKDF (reference sequence). The CDR3 covers 16 residues. CDR3: CATSRDRGIFYNEQFF. The full variable domain, rest sourced from reference TRBV15 and TRBJ2-1, is DAMVIQNPRYQVTQFGKPVTLSCSQTLNHNVMYWYQQKSSQAPKLLFHYYDKDFNNEADTPDNFQSRRPNTSFCFLDIRSPGLGDTAMYLCATSRDRGIFYNEQFFGPGTRLTVL.